Below are 28 T cell receptor beta chains sequenced from a single sample in a study of control samples from healthy donors and cancer patients. The method was immunoSEQ multiplex PCR; TCRdb's version includes in-frame clones alone and lacks a portion of them. The top ten clones hold roughly 13% of a sample with approximately 100,000 clones, around nine tenths of them seen once. Material for sequencing was blood. The receptor source for this set is a man aged 30-40 years in good health.

The chain carries TRBV11-1 and TRBJ1-1; no definite D call. The CDR3 is 12 residues long. With 3 bases removed from V and 2 bases from J, the gap between germline ends came to 4 bases. The V gene's germline CDR1 is SGHAT and CDR2 FQDESV (reference sequence). For the CDR3, the DNA is TGTGCCAGCAGCTTCCTAAACACTGAAGCTTTCTTT. Amino acids: CASSFLNTEAFF.

The chain recombines TRBV5-1 with TRBJ2-6; D uncertain. The germline V gene encodes CDR1 SGHRS and CDR2 YFSETQ. The CDR3 runs to 15 residues. Between the trimmed V and J ends, which lost 0 bases and 0 bases, there was a span of 4 bases. CDR3: CASSLEVSGANVLTF. The CDR3 DNA reads as TGCGCCAGCAGCTTGGAAGTCTCTGGGGCCAACGTCCTGACTTTC.

V gene TRBV9 combines with J gene TRBJ2-1, with D tentatively TRBD2 (6 bases). The germline V and J ends were trimmed by 0 bases and 2 bases, with 12 bases remaining between them. CDR1 is SGDLS, CDR2 YYNGEE, per germline. The CDR3 covers 16 residues. The CDR3 DNA reads TGTGCCAGCAGCGTAGGTGGTAGCGGTACCTACAATGAGCAGTTCTTC. It specifies CASSVGGSGTYNEQFF.

V gene TRBV2 combines with J gene TRBJ2-2; 8 positions match TRBD1. V shed 7 bases, J shed 1 base, and the junction held 5 bases outside the gene matches. The CDR3 is made up of 15 amino acids. Germline assignment: CDR1 SNHLY and CDR2 FYNNEI. As DNA, the CDR3 is TGTGCCAGCATTTTACAGGGGGTGAACACCGGGGAGCTGTTTTTT. Its translation: CASILQGVNTGELFF.

The chain couples TRBV7-9 to TRBJ2-1; TRBD1 agrees at 7 bases. V lost 5 bases to trimming and J lost 5 bases; unmatched junction nucleotides: 24. The CDR3 covers 20 residues. CDR1 is SEHNR and CDR2 is FQNEAQ in the germline V gene (reference sequence). The CDR3, as DNA: TGTGCCAGCAGCACTCAGACAGGGAAAGGGCCAACCCTCTTACACAATGAGCAGTTCTTC. This codes for CASSTQTGKGPTLLHNEQFF. Full variable domain (missing parts from reference TRBV7-9 and TRBJ2-1): DTGVSQNPRHKITKRGQNVTFRCDPISEHNRLYWYRQTLGQGPEFLTYFQNEAQLEKSRLLSDRFSAERPKGSFSTLEIQRTEQGDSAMYLCASSTQTGKGPTLLHNEQFFGPGTRLTVL.

This clone has a single count. The V call is TRBV27, the J call TRBJ2-3, with 9 bases identical to TRBD2. This CDR3 is built from 14 residues. V was pared by 5 bases and J by 4 bases, with 4 bases of the junction left unmatched. The germline CDR1 and CDR2 sequences are MNHEY and SMNVEV (reference sequence). The CDR3 region has the DNA TGTGCCAGCAGTGCGGCTAGCGGGGCAGATACGCAGTATTTT. Translation: CASSAASGADTQYF.

The V gene is TRBV11-2, the J gene TRBJ2-3; 10 bases align to TRBD2. CDR1 and CDR2 from the germline V gene are SGHAT and FQNNGV. The CDR3 sequence is 16 residues long. Trimming took 2 bases from V and 4 from J; bases not matched to a gene: 6. CDR3 protein: CASSLLLAGFPDTQYF. The CDR3 nucleotides are TGTGCCAGCAGCTTATTACTAGCGGGATTCCCAGATACGCAGTATTTT.

The rearrangement uses TRBV5-1 and TRBJ2-2, with a tentative D call TRBD1 (5 bases). Trimming shortened V by 3 bases and J by 4 bases, and 13 bases separated the two germline ends. CDR1 SGHRS and CDR2 YFSETQ come from the germline V gene. The CDR3 runs 15 residues. CDR3: CASSWPLQVTGELFF. In nucleotides, the CDR3 is TGCGCCAGCAGCTGGCCCTTACAGGTCACCGGGGAGCTGTTTTTT.

This CDR3 is CATTGLAGSQETQYF. The CDR3 coding sequence is TGTGCCACCACCGGACTAGCGGGAAGCCAAGAGACCCAGTACTTC. The chain recombines TRBV15 with TRBJ2-5; 12 nucleotides match TRBD2. The germline gives CDR1 LNHNV, CDR2 YYDKDF (reference sequence). Trimming removed 7 bases from V and 1 base from J; junction bases left unmatched: 4. This CDR3 has 15 residues.

The gene calls are TRBV7-2 and TRBJ2-1, with TRBD1 as a possible D gene (6 bases). This CDR3 region has 15 residues. With 3 bases removed from V and 0 bases from J, the gap between germline ends came to 9 bases. CDR1 is SGHTA, CDR2 FQGNSA, per germline. CDR3 amino acids: CASSLQGSSYNEQFF. The CDR3 DNA reads as TGTGCCAGCAGCTTGCAGGGGAGCTCCTACAATGAGCAGTTCTTC.

The rearrangement joins TRBV6-5 to TRBJ2-3; 10 nucleotides line up with TRBD2. Trimming at V came to 0 bases and at J to 3 bases, leaving 0 bases not matched to a gene. Germline assignment: CDR1 MNHEY and CDR2 SVGAGI. This CDR3 has 15 amino acids. The CDR3 DNA is TGTGCCAGCAGTTACTCGACTAGCGGGACAGATACGCAGTATTTT. It specifies CASSYSTSGTDTQYF.

The chain links TRBV11-1 to TRBJ2-1, with D perhaps being TRBD1 or TRBD2 (6 bases each). Trimming shortened V by 1 base and J by 8 bases, and 18 bases separated the two germline ends. This CDR3 has 16 amino acids. Germline CDR1 and CDR2: SGHAT and FQDESV (reference sequence). The CDR3 DNA follows: TGTGCCAGCAGCTTAGAGGGGGGTCTCTTGATGGATGAGCAGTTCTTC. The encoded protein is CASSLEGGLLMDEQFF.

CDR3 sequence (DNA): TGTGCCAGCAGCTCCGGACAGGGCTATGGCTACACCTTC. This translates into CASSSGQGYGYTF. The gene calls are TRBV11-2 and TRBJ1-2; 8 bases agree with TRBD1. V trimming: 4 bases; J trimming: 4 bases; junction bases outside the gene matches: 2. This CDR3 has 13 residues. Germline-derived CDR1 and CDR2 are SGHAT and FQNNGV. Full variable domain (remainder filled in from reference TRBV11-2 and TRBJ1-2): EAGVAQSPRYKIIEKRQSVAFWCNPISGHATLYWYQQILGQGPKLLIQFQNNGVVDDSQLPKDRFSAERLKGVDSTLKIQPAKLEDSAVYLCASSSGQGYGYTFGSGTRLTVV.

The genes are TRBV19 and TRBJ1-5; no reliable D call. V lost 4 bases and J lost 3, with 4 bases in between. The germline V gene encodes CDR1 LNHDA and CDR2 SQIVND (reference sequence). The CDR3 runs 12 residues. The CDR3 region is CASSTFNQPQHF. CDR3 sequence (DNA): TGTGCCAGTAGTACCTTCAATCAGCCCCAGCATTTT.

The chain recombines TRBV10-3 with TRBJ2-7; 10 nucleotides agree with TRBD2. Germline V gene lookup returns CDR1 ENHRY and CDR2 SYGVKD. V lost 4 bases to trimming and J lost 2 bases; unmatched junction nucleotides: 2. This CDR3 is 14 amino acids long. The CDR3 reads CAISGLAGTYEQYF. In DNA, the CDR3 is TGTGCCATCAGTGGACTAGCGGGTACCTACGAGCAGTACTTC.

This chain connects TRBV19 to TRBJ2-7; D is perhaps TRBD1 (5 bases). V dropped 1 base and J dropped 2 bases, with 9 bases sitting between them. This CDR3 comprises 14 residues. Germline V gene data show CDR1 as LNHDA and CDR2 as SQIVND (reference sequence). CDR3: CASSIAGQTYEQYF. The DNA of the CDR3 is TGTGCCAGTAGTATAGCTGGACAAACCTACGAGCAGTACTTC. The full variable domain, in which reference TRBV19 and TRBJ2-7 provide the parts outside the CDR3, is DGGITQSPKYLFRKEGQNVTLSCEQNLNHDAMYWYRQDPGQGLRLIYYSQIVNDFQKGDIAEGYSVSREKKESFPLTVTSAQKNPTAFYLCASSIAGQTYEQYFGPGTRLTVT.

The gene calls are TRBV6-2 or TRBV6-3 and TRBJ2-5; TRBD2 agrees at 9 bases. Germline V gives CDR1 MNHEY, CDR2 SVGEGT. CDR3 length equals 13 residues. The junction had 1 base not matched to a gene; V was cut back by 2 bases and J by 6 bases. CDR3 sequence reads: CASSYSGRKTQYF. The DNA for the CDR3 is TGTGCCAGCAGTTACAGCGGGAGGAAGACCCAGTACTTC.

In the case of this clone: Distinct nucleotide sequences in the sample also encode this CDR3. V is TRBV5-4 and J is TRBJ2-3, with 9 positions matching TRBD2. V was pared by 4 bases and J by 0 bases, with 3 bases of the junction left unmatched. The CDR3 has 15 amino acids. The germline gives CDR1 SGHNT, CDR2 YYREEE (reference sequence). The CDR3 spells CASSLGLASTDTQYF. In nucleotides, the CDR3 is TGTGCCAGCAGCCTAGGACTAGCGAGCACAGATACGCAGTATTTT.

The V gene is TRBV5-4, the J gene TRBJ2-5; the D gene is possibly TRBD1 (6 bases). Germline V CDR1 and CDR2: SGHNT, YYREEE (reference sequence). The V end was cut by 2 bases, the J end by 5 bases, with 13 bases between. The CDR3 is 14 residues long. CDR3 residues: CASSFQGMRETQYF. CDR3 DNA: TGTGCCAGCAGCTTCCAGGGGATGAGGGAGACCCAGTACTTC.

This clone has more than one count but fewer than ten. This sequence joins TRBV28 and TRBJ1-1; D not resolved. Germline V gene data show CDR1 as MDHEN and CDR2 as SYDVKM. This CDR3 comprises 12 residues. Trimming took off 7 bases at V and 3 bases at J, with 9 bases between the two ends. The CDR3 bases are TGTGCCAGCAAAGATCAGGACACTGAAGCTTTCTTT. This gives the protein CASKDQDTEAFF. The variable domain in full, completed from reference TRBV28 and TRBJ1-1, reads DVKVTQSSRYLVKRTGEKVFLECVQDMDHENMFWYRQDPGLGLRLIYFSYDVKMKEKGDIPEGYSVSREKKERFSLILESASTNQTSMYLCASKDQDTEAFFGQGTRLTVV.

The gene calls are TRBV19 and TRBJ1-5; TRBD1 matches 12 bases. There are 16 residues in the CDR3. Losses at the gene ends were 4 bases for V and 2 bases for J; bases not matched to a gene: 3. Per the germline V gene, CDR1 is LNHDA and CDR2 is SQIVND (reference sequence). The CDR3 here is CASSRGQGARNQPQHF. The CDR3 DNA sequence: TGTGCCAGTAGTAGGGGACAGGGGGCTCGCAATCAGCCCCAGCATTTT.

This chain connects TRBV24-1 to TRBJ2-1, with 12 bases fitting TRBD2. Germline-derived CDR1 and CDR2 are KGHDR and SFDVKD. With 4 bases clipped from V and 4 bases from J, the junction kept 4 bases outside the gene matches. This CDR3 is built from 16 residues. The CDR3 is CATSDFTSGRYNEQFF. The CDR3, as DNA: TGTGCCACCAGTGACTTCACTAGCGGGAGGTACAATGAGCAGTTCTTC.

The chain uses TRBV24-1 and TRBJ2-1; no firm D call. Trimming left V 6 bases short and J 8 bases short, with 22 bases between. Germline V gene sequence: CDR1 KGHDR, CDR2 SFDVKD. The CDR3 covers 16 residues. The CDR3 nucleotides read TGTGCCACCAGTCATGGGGTCCATTCCTATATCGATGAGCAGTTCTTC. As protein: CATSHGVHSYIDEQFF.

This rearrangement joins TRBV3-1 (or the pseudogene TRBV3-2) to TRBJ2-2; D gene ambiguous. This CDR3 spans 15 amino acids. Germline CDR1 is LGHDT and CDR2 is YNNKEL (reference sequence). The V gene lost 2 bases and the J gene lost 1 base, with 8 bases spanning the gap. In DNA, the CDR3 is TGTGCCAGCAGCCAAAGCCCAGGGAACACCGGGGAGCTGTTTTTT. It encodes CASSQSPGNTGELFF.

The genes are TRBV6-5 and TRBJ1-6; D is unresolved. CDR3 size: 12 residues. The germline gives CDR1 MNHEY, CDR2 SVGAGI. The germline V and J ends were trimmed by 6 bases and 8 bases, with 8 bases remaining between them. The chain's CDR3 is CASRLRYSPLHF. The CDR3 DNA is TGTGCCAGCAGACTCAGGTATTCACCCCTCCACTTT.

This clone has a single count. V usage is TRBV27 and J usage is TRBJ2-3; no firm D call. Trimming stripped 6 bases from V and 1 base from J, with 14 bases between. CDR3 length: 15 amino acids. CDR1 and CDR2 (germline): MNHEY, SMNVEV (reference sequence). In DNA, the CDR3 is TGTGCCAGCAGACCGCTAGAAGTACGCACAGATACGCAGTATTTT. The encoded protein is CASRPLEVRTDTQYF.

The V and J genes are TRBV18 and TRBJ1-4; perhaps TRBD1 as D (5 bases). V dropped 6 bases and J dropped 3 bases, with 8 bases sitting between them. The CDR3 sequence is 13 residues long. Germline V gene data show CDR1 as KGHSH and CDR2 as LQKENI. Here the CDR3 DNA reads TGTGCCAGCTCCGACAGCCCTAATGAAAAACTGTTTTTT. Protein product: CASSDSPNEKLFF.

The chain combines TRBV27 with TRBJ1-3; 8 nucleotides align to TRBD1. The germline V gene has CDR1 MNHEY and CDR2 SMNVEV (reference sequence). The CDR3 contains 13 residues. V lost 5 bases, J lost 4 bases, and 1 base stayed unmatched. This chain's CDR3 is CASSRQGGNTIYF. In DNA, the CDR3 is TGTGCCAGCAGTCGACAGGGGGGAAACACCATATATTTT.